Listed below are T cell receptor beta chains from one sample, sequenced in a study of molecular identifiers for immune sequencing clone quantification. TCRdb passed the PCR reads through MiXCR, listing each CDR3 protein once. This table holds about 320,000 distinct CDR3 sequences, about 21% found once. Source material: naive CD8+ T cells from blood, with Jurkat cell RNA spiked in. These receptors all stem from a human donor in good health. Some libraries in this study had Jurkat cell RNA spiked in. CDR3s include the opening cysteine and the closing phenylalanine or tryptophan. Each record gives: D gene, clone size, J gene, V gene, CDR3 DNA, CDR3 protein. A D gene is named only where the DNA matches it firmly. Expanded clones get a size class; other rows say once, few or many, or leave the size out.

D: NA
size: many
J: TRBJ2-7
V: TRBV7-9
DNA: TGTGCCAGCAGCCCCCGCGGGGGCCCCTACGAGCAGTACTTC
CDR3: CASSPRGGPYEQYF

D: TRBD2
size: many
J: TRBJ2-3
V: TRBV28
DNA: TGTGCCAGCAGTTTCCCGAGCTCCGGACTAGCGGGAGTTAAAGATACGCAGTATTTT
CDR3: CASSFPSSGLAGVKDTQYF

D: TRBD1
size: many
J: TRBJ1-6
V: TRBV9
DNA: TGTGCCAGCAGATCCGGGGTAGGGGGCGATTCACCCCTCCACTTT
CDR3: CASRSGVGGDSPLHF

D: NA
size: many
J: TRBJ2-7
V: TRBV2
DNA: TGTGCCAGCAGTGAAGGGCGGAGCTCCTACGAGCAGTACTTC
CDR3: CASSEGRSSYEQYF

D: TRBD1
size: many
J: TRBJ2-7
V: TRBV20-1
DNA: TGCAGTGCTCTTCCGGACAGGGGATACGAGCAGTACTTC
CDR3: CSALPDRGYEQYF

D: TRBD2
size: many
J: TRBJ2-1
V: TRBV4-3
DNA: TGCGCCAGCAGCCAGAGTAGCGGGAGGGCCTTTAATGAGCAGTTCTTC
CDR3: CASSQSSGRAFNEQFF

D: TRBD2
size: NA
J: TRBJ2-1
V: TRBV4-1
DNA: TGCGCCAGCAGCCCGGGACTAGCGGGGGGCGAGGGGGAGCAGTTCTTC
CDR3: CASSPGLAGGEGEQFF

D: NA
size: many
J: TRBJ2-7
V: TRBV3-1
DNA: TGTGCCAGCAGCCAAGAGACCTACGAGCAGTACTTC
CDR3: CASSQETYEQYF

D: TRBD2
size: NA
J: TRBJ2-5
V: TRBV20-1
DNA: TGCAGTGCTAGTAACGCGGGACTAGCGGGGGAAGAGACCCAGTACTTC
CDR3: CSASNAGLAGEETQYF

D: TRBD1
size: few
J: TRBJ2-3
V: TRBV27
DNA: TGTGCCAGCAGTTTAGTTCAGGGGGCGCAAGATACGCAGTATTTT
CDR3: CASSLVQGAQDTQYF

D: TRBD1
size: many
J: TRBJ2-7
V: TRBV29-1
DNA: TGCAGCGCCCGGGGACAGAACTCCTACGAGCAGTACTTC
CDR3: CSARGQNSYEQYF

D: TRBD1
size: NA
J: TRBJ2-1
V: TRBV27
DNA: TGTGCCGGCAGTCTAGGGACAGGCGGTGAGCAGTTCTTC
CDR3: CAGSLGTGGEQFF

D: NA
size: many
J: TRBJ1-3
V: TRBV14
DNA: TGTGCCAGCAGCCCCACCGCGGGAAACACCATATATTTT
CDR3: CASSPTAGNTIYF

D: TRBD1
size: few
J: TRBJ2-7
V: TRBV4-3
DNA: TGCGCCGGCAGCCAAGTGGTGCAGGGGGCGGGGGAGCAGTACTTC
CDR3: CAGSQVVQGAGEQYF

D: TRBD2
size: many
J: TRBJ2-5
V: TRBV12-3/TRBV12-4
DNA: TGTGCCAGCAGTTCCCCCGGGACTAGCTCGTCCCAGTACTTC
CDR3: CASSSPGTSSSQYF

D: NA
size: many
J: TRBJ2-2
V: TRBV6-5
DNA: TGTGCCAGCAGTTACGAGGCCGAGAACATAGAGAACACCGGGGAGCTGTTTTTT
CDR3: CASSYEAENIENTGELFF

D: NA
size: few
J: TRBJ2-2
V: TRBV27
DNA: TGTGCCAGCAGTTTATTGTCTCGAGGGGGTCCGGGGGAGCTGTTTTTT
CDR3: CASSLLSRGGPGELFF

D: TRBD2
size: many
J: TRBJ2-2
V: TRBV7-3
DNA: TGTGCCAGCAGACTAGCGGACACCGGGGAGCTGTTTTTT
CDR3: CASRLADTGELFF

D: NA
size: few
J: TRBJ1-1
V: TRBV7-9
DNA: TGTGCCAGCAGCTTTCCCCAACCGGCTTTCTTT
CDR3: CASSFPQPAFF

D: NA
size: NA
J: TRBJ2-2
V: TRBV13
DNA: TGTGCCAGCAGCCTTTCTAGGGAGATAAACACCGGGGAGCTGTTTTTT
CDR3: CASSLSREINTGELFF

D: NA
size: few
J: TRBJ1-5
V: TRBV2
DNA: TGTGCCAGCAGTTCGACAGAGCATAGCAATCAGCCCCAGCATTTT
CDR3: CASSSTEHSNQPQHF

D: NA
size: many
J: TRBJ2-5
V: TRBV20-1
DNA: TGCAGTGCTGTTGACTATCCAGAGACCCAGTACTTC
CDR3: CSAVDYPETQYF

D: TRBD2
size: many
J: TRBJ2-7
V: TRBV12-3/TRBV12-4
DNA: TGTGCCAGCAGTCCAAGCTTAGCGGGGGCGTACGAGCAGTACTTC
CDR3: CASSPSLAGAYEQYF

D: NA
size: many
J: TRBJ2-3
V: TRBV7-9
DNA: TGTGCCAGCAGCCCTCCTCGCGGGGCGGGGGATACGCAGTATTTT
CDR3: CASSPPRGAGDTQYF

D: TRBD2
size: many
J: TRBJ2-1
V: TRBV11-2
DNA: TGTGCCAGCAGCTCCCTGGGAGGGCCAGGTGAGCAGTTCTTC
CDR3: CASSSLGGPGEQFF

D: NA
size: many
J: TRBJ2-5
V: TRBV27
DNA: TGTGCCAGCAGCCCCTGGTTTGCGCCTCAAGAGACCCAGTACTTC
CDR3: CASSPWFAPQETQYF

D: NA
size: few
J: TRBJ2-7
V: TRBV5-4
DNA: TGTGCCAGCAGCTTTTTCCGGGACTCCCCGCAGTACTTC
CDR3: CASSFFRDSPQYF

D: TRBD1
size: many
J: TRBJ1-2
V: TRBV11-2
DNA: TGTGCCAGCAGCCCCGGACAGGGCTATGGCTACACCTTC
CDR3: CASSPGQGYGYTF

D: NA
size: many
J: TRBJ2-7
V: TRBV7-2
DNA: TGTGCCAGCAGCCTCAGAGTGGTCTACGAGCAGTACTTC
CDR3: CASSLRVVYEQYF

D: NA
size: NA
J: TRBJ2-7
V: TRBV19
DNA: TGTGCCAGTAGTATGTCGGGGAGGGAGCAGTACTTC
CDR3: CASSMSGREQYF

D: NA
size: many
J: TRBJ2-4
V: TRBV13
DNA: TGTGCCAGCAGCCCCTCCCGCTTAGCCAAAAACATTCAGTACTTC
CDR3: CASSPSRLAKNIQYF

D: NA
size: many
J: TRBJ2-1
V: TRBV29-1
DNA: TGCAGCGTTGACAGGACCAGCTCCTACAATGAGCAGTTCTTC
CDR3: CSVDRTSSYNEQFF

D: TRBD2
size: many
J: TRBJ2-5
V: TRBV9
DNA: TGTGCCAGCAGCGTTACTAGCGGGGAGACCCAGTACTTC
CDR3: CASSVTSGETQYF

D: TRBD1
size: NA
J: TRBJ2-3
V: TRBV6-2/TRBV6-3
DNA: TGTGCCAGCAGTTACACCGGCGGACAGGGAGTAACAGATACGCAGTATTTT
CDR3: CASSYTGGQGVTDTQYF

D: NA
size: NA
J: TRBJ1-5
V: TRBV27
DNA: TGTGTCAGCAGTTTAGGTCAGAGCAATCAGCCCCAGCATTTT
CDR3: CVSSLGQSNQPQHF

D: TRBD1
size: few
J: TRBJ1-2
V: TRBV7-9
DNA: TGTGCCAGCAGCCCAGGGACAGGGGTTGCCTATGGCTACACCTTC
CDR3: CASSPGTGVAYGYTF

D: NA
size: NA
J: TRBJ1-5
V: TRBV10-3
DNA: TGTGCCATCAGTGGGTCCGAGGGGTCCAGGCAGCCCCAGCATTTT
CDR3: CAISGSEGSRQPQHF

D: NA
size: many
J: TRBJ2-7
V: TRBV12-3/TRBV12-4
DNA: TGTGCCAGCAGCTTTGGGGGATACGAGCAGTACTTC
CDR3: CASSFGGYEQYF

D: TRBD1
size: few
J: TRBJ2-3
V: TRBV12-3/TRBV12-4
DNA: TGTGCCAGCGGGGACAGGGCCCGGGAAGATACGCAGTATTTT
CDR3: CASGDRAREDTQYF

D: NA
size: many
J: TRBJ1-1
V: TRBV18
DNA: TGTGCCAGCTCACCGTGGGACACTGAAGCTTTCTTT
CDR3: CASSPWDTEAFF

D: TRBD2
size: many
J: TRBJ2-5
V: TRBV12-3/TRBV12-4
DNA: TGTGCCAGCAGTCCGGGACTAGCGGGAAAAGAGACCCAGTACTTC
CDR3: CASSPGLAGKETQYF

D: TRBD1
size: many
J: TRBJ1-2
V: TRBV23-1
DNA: TGCGCCAGCAGTCTCGGACAGGATCACCTCTATGGCTACACCTTC
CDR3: CASSLGQDHLYGYTF

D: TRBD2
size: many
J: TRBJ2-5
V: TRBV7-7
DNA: TGTGCTAGCAGCTTCGGGACTAGCGGTCCTCAAGAGACCCAGTACTTC
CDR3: CASSFGTSGPQETQYF

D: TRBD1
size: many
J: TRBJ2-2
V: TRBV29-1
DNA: TGCAGCGTTGAGGGACAGACCACCGGGGAGCTGTTTTTT
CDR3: CSVEGQTTGELFF

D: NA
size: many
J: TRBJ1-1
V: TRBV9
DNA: TGTGCCAGCAGCGGAGGGGCCACTGTGCCGAACACTGAAGCTTTCTTT
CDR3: CASSGGATVPNTEAFF

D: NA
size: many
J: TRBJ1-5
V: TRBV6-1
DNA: TGTGCCAGCATTTACCCGAGGGATCAGCCCCAGCATTTT
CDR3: CASIYPRDQPQHF

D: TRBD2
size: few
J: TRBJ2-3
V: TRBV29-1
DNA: TGCAGCGTTGATGGGCCTAGCGGGAGTCCCACAGATACGCAGTATTTT
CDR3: CSVDGPSGSPTDTQYF

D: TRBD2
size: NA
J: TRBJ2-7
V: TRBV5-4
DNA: TGTGCCAGCAGCTCCCGGGGGGACGGACGTTCCTACGAGCAGTACTTC
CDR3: CASSSRGDGRSYEQYF

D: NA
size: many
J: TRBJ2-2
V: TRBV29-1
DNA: TGCAGCGTCGCAGGGACCGCCGGGGAGCTGTTTTTT
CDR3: CSVAGTAGELFF

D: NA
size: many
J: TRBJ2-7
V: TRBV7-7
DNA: TGTGCTAGCAGCCCGTGGCCCGAGAGGGACGAGCAGTACTTC
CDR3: CASSPWPERDEQYF

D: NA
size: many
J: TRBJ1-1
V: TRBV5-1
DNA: TGCGCCAGCAGCGCACCCAACAGGGACGGGGAAGCTTTCTTT
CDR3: CASSAPNRDGEAFF

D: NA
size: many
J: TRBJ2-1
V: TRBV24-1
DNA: TGTGCCACCAAGTTCAGCAATGAGCAGTTCTTC
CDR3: CATKFSNEQFF

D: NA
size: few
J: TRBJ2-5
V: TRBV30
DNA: TGTGCCTGGGGTTTCTCGGGACTGACAGAGACCCAGTACTTC
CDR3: CAWGFSGLTETQYF